Included here is one T cell receptor (beta chain) sequence, with context. This entry is derived from a study of blood T cell repertoires in COVID-19. The wider study: Acute-phase and convalescent COVID-19 samples originated in the United States, Italy and Spain. Sources were T cells, B-cell-depleted T cells, or PBMCs; the material itself was cDNA or gDNA.

In germline, CDR1 is SGHTA, CDR2 FQGNSA. The germline V and J ends were trimmed by 5 bases and 5 bases, with 19 bases remaining between them. The CDR3 extends over 16 amino acids. Original analysis: How many nucleated cells were present was estimated from reference gene primer amplification. Only in-frame clones appear in the TCRdb table, and some are missing; sequencing was by immunoSEQ multiplex PCR. The D gene and trimming were derived from the DNA, and the V and J assignments and clone size from that table. The sample lists 95,000 to 150,000 clones, about 84% occurring once. The receptor's source is a human donor in a cohort sampled during active COVID-19. Sequenced material: peripheral blood. This chain joins TRBV7-2 and TRBJ2-1; TRBD1 is a possible D gene (5 bases). The CDR3 nucleotides are TGTGCCAGCAGCCCGGTAGTGAGTTCAGGGAACAATGAGCAGTTCTTC. It encodes CASSPVVSSGNNEQFF.